This entry concerns a single T cell receptor beta chain. This clone's antigen is unknown. Base qualities were left out, and no much larger clone turns up one base away. Via the germline V gene (reference sequence), CDR1 is LNHDA and CDR2 SQIVND. Including the terminal cysteine and phenylalanine, the CDR3 comprises 14 residues. Only CDR3 DNA is held: 42 bases, read in frame from base 1. V loses 5 bases of germline sequence and J loses 1 base, and the interval between the two ends is 11 bases. The data derive from a study of technical replicates of blood from a few donors (dated by TCRdb to 2017 to 2019). Libraries were prepared through the immunoSEQ multiplex PCR assay. Imported from immuneACCESS, the table was reduced by TCRdb to in-frame sequences with V and J called. These copies leave out some clones; in studies compared against another copy, an unresolved V gene accounts for under half, and the cause of the remainder is not known. In all, the sample holds fewer than 90,000 clones, and 93% of those were seen once. The ten largest clones capture about 0.26% of the sample.

This TCR was recovered from a human donor in good health. Specimen: T cells isolated from PBMCs. The rearrangement joined TRBV19 to TRBJ1-2; no D gene call is confident. The CDR3 sequence is CASSARRINYGYTF. Here is the DNA: TGTGCCAGTAGTGCCCGGAGGATTAACTATGGCTACACCTTC.